These 5 T cell receptor beta chains were sequenced from one sample in a study of Ad26.COV2.S vaccination and SARS-CoV-2 variants. Clones were read by immunoSEQ multiplex PCR, and TCRdb kept only the in-frame ones, dropping some. The sample contains roughly 150,000 clones, about nine tenths of which appear only once. The sequencing here drew on peripheral blood, taken after recovery from COVID-19. The source of these receptors is a human donor who had recovered from COVID-19.

The V call is TRBV4-1, the J call TRBJ2-3, with TRBD2 matching over 12 bases. Germline V CDR1 and CDR2: MGHRA, YSYEKL. After removal of 1 base from V and 1 base from J, the junction contained 3 bases not matched to a gene. This CDR3 spans 17 amino acids. The CDR3 DNA sequence: TGCGCCAGCAGCCAAGGGGGACTAGCGGGCGGCACAGATACGCAGTATTTT. Translation: CASSQGGLAGGTDTQYF.

The V and J genes are TRBV5-5 and TRBJ2-3; D perhaps matches TRBD2 (6 bases). The CDR3 totals 15 residues. Germline V CDR1 and CDR2: SGHKS, YYEKEE (reference sequence). The V gene lost 2 bases and the J gene lost 4 bases, with 14 bases spanning the gap. Here the CDR3 DNA reads TGTGCCAGCAGCTTCGGGGGAAGGATGGCAGATACGCAGTATTTT. This encodes CASSFGGRMADTQYF.

The rearrangement uses TRBV7-2 and TRBJ2-1, with D unresolved. The CDR3 has 14 amino acids. Trimming left V 5 bases short and J 9 bases short, with 17 bases between. Germline V CDR1 and CDR2: SGHTA, FQGNSA. This CDR3 reads CASSLLGASGEQFF. The CDR3 bases are TGTGCCAGCAGCCTACTCGGAGCGAGTGGTGAGCAGTTCTTC.

The chain has TRBV7-9 and TRBJ1-3; D possibly corresponds to TRBD1 (5 bases). The CDR3 extends over 16 amino acids. V was pared by 2 bases and J by 6 bases, with 17 bases between. Per germline, CDR1 SEHNR and CDR2 FQNEAQ (reference sequence). This CDR3 reads CASSLNLRQISNTIYF. The CDR3 nucleotides read TGTGCCAGCAGCTTAAATTTGAGACAGATATCAAACACCATATATTTT.

The rearrangement uses TRBV9 and TRBJ1-6; D unresolved. Trimming took 4 bases from V and 7 from J, leaving 9 bases between them. CDR3 size: 13 residues. Germline V CDR1 and CDR2: SGDLS, YYNGEE. Here the CDR3 reads CASSPWTNSPLHF. DNA of the CDR3: TGTGCCAGCAGCCCATGGACGAATTCACCCCTCCACTTT.